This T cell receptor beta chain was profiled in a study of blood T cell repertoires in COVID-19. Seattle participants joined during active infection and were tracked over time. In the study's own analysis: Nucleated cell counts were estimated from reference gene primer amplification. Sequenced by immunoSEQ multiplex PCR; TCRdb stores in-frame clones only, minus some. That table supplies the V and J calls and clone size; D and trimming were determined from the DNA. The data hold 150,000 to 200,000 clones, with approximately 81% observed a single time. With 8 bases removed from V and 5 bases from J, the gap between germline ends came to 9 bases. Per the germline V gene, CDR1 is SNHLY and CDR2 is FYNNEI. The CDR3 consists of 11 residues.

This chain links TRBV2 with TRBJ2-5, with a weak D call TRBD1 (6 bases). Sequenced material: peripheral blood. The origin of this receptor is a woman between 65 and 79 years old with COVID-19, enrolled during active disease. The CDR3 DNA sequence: TGTGCCAGCCAGAGGGGGGAGACCCAGTACTTC. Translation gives CASQRGETQYF.